Given below is one T cell receptor beta chain in context. These data originate in a study of blood T cell repertoires in COVID-19. Study-level background: The United States, Italy and Spain supplied acute and convalescent COVID-19 samples.

Original methodology: Amplification of reference gene primers was used by the study to estimate nucleated cell counts. Produced via immunoSEQ multiplex PCR; TCRdb's table is partial and in-frame only. V and J calls and clone size are given by that table; D and trimming were obtained from the DNA. The sample lists about 160,000 clones, over 75% occurring once. Germline V gives CDR1 MNHEY, CDR2 SMNVEV (reference sequence). The CDR3 is 14 residues long. The V end was cut by 5 bases, the J end by 6 bases, with 11 bases between. This chain joins TRBV27 and TRBJ1-6, with a weak D call TRBD1 (6 bases). This receptor was taken from a woman between 35 and 50 years old with acute COVID-19. The sample taken for sequencing was PBMCs or T cells enriched from blood (not recorded which). The CDR3 spells CASSVQGPNSPLHF. The CDR3 nucleotides are TGTGCCAGCAGTGTACAGGGTCCTAATTCACCCCTCCACTTT.